The clone carrying this T cell receptor (beta chain) was seen only a few times. Each CDR3 protein gets one entry after TCRdb re-called the RT-PCR reads with MiXCR. The repertoire holds hundreds of thousands of distinct CDR3 sequences, with approximately 14% as singletons. Sequenced input: memory CD4+ T cells from blood. The receptor comes from a female donor in good health, serving as a healthy control.

Written as DNA, the CDR3 is TGCGCCAGCAGCCCAGGAATTGACACTGAAGCTTTCTTT. Amino acid sequence: CASSPGIDTEAFF. J is TRBJ1-1 and V is TRBV5-1; no reliable D call. This CDR3 comprises 13 residues. The germline V gene has CDR1 SGHRS and CDR2 YFSETQ. The V end lost 4 bases, the J end lost 3 bases, and 10 bases lay between the germline ends.